This entry concerns a single TCR beta chain. Its antigen is unknown. The entry originates in a study of vaccination effects on CD4 cells after COVID-19. Study-wide points: Few convalescent patients were studied, and early post-infection samples were lacking.

Before sequencing, viral peptide pools were used by the ViraFEST assay to expand antigen-specific CD4+ T cells. Following 10 days of culture, CD4+ T cells were isolated. It was two doses of either the BNT162b2 or mRNA-1273 vaccine that participants received. Recipients of the vaccine had no prior SARS-CoV-2 infection and negative nucleocapsid antibodies. Half the medium was swapped for IL-2 medium on days 3 and 7. The CDR3 covers 15 residues. CDR1 and CDR2 (germline): MGHRA, YSYEKL. After removal of 4 bases from V and 6 bases from J, the junction contained 7 bases not matched to a gene. The protocol was immunoSEQ multiplex PCR, while the TCRdb copy is restricted to in-frame clones and leaves out a portion. The table has roughly 70,000 clones, under 80% seen once.

The TCR originated in a human donor who received a COVID-19 vaccine. Sequenced here: CD4+ T cells from PBMCs cultured with HCoV-OC43 spike peptides, sampled after COVID-19 vaccination. Sample subset: HCoV-OC43 spike overlapping peptide pool stimulation. The chain couples TRBV4-1 to TRBJ2-1, with TRBD1 matching 9 bases. The chain's CDR3 is CASSLGQGNLNEQFF. In DNA form, the CDR3 reads TGCGCCAGCAGCCTGGGACAGGGTAACCTCAATGAGCAGTTCTTC.